What follows are 11 T cell receptor beta chains derived from one specimen sequenced in a study of blood T cell repertoires in COVID-19. The data were produced by immunoSEQ multiplex PCR, yet TCRdb's version contains in-frame clones alone and is incomplete. Of 200,000 to 300,000 clones in the sample, about 80% are singletons; the top ten hold roughly a tenth. Input material: peripheral blood. These receptors originate from a woman aged 80 or over with acute or convalescent COVID-19.

J is TRBJ2-7 and V is TRBV5-6; 7 bases are shared with TRBD1. In germline, CDR1 is SGHDT, CDR2 YYEEEE. Trimming at V came to 3 bases and at J to 3 bases, leaving 6 bases not matched to a gene. The length of the CDR3 is 14 residues. The DNA of the CDR3 is TGTGCCAGCAGCTACTCCGGGACAGACTACGAGCAGTACTTC. It is translated as CASSYSGTDYEQYF.

V and J are TRBV30 and TRBJ1-5; possibly TRBD1 for D (6 bases). Germline CDR1 reads GTSNPN; CDR2 reads SVGIG (reference sequence). Trimming cost V 3 bases and J 1 base, with 19 bases left between them. The CDR3 is made up of 17 amino acids. The CDR3 spells CAWSPRGKVASNQPQHF. The CDR3 bases are TGTGCCTGGAGCCCAAGGGGGAAGGTCGCGAGCAATCAGCCCCAGCATTTT.

V is TRBV30 and J is TRBJ2-1, with TRBD1 matching over 9 bases. Germline CDR1 GTSNPN, CDR2 SVGIG (reference sequence). The CDR3 has 13 residues. Trimming removed 3 bases from V and 7 bases from J; junction bases left unmatched: 4. The CDR3 is CAWRAQGANEQFF. The CDR3 DNA reads as TGTGCCTGGAGGGCACAGGGGGCTAATGAGCAGTTCTTC.

The rearrangement links TRBV6-5 to TRBJ1-6; the match to TRBD1 covers 10 bases. The CDR3 is 15 amino acids. Germline-derived CDR1 and CDR2 are MNHEY and SVGAGI. The trim removed 5 bases at V and 5 bases at J, leaving 3 bases unmatched. The CDR3 sequence: CASSRGTGDNSPLHF. CDR3 nucleotides: TGTGCCAGCAGTCGTGGGACAGGGGATAATTCACCCCTCCACTTT.

The chain has TRBV4-2 and TRBJ1-1, with TRBD1 as a possible D gene (6 bases). Germline-derived CDR1 and CDR2 are LGHNA and YNFKEQ. The CDR3 consists of 15 residues. Trimming stripped 4 bases from V and 1 base from J, with 13 bases between. The CDR3 protein is CASSLNPGANTEAFF. CDR3 coding DNA: TGTGCCAGCAGCCTGAATCCAGGGGCGAACACTGAAGCTTTCTTT.

The V and J genes are TRBV28 and TRBJ2-3; a possible D gene is TRBD2 (5 bases). Germline loops: CDR1 MDHEN, CDR2 SYDVKM. There are 12 residues in the CDR3. V lost 8 bases, J lost 0 bases, and 6 bases lay in between. CDR3 DNA: TGTGCCAGCGAGGGCAGCACAGATACGCAGTATTTT. Protein product: CASEGSTDTQYF.

The chain is built from TRBV2 and TRBJ1-6, with D maybe TRBD1 (6 bases). V was cut by 3 bases and J by 12 bases, with 15 bases left in between. Germline V gene lookup returns CDR1 SNHLY and CDR2 FYNNEI. The CDR3 contains 14 residues. This chain's CDR3 is CASSEIRSRGPLHF. CDR3 sequence (DNA): TGTGCCAGCAGTGAGATTCGGTCCAGGGGACCCCTCCACTTT.

The CDR3 nucleotides read TGTGCCAGCAGGAAGGAGTTGACAGATACGCAGTATTTT. Translated: CASRKELTDTQYF. The chain couples TRBV2 to TRBJ2-3; D is unclear. V was cut by 6 bases and J by 3 bases, with 10 bases left in between. Germline V lookup: CDR1 SNHLY, CDR2 FYNNEI. CDR3 length: 13 amino acids.

V gene TRBV3-1 (or the pseudogene TRBV3-2) combines with J gene TRBJ2-5, with 7 nucleotides matching TRBD1. This CDR3 comprises 15 residues. Germline CDR1 and CDR2: LGHDT and YNNKEL (reference sequence). Trimming cost V 1 base and J 3 bases; bases outside gene matches: 5. The CDR3 is CASSQVRGGEETQYF. Written as DNA, the CDR3 is TGTGCCAGCAGCCAAGTAAGAGGGGGCGAAGAGACCCAGTACTTC.

V usage is TRBV11-2 and J usage is TRBJ1-5, with 9 bases matching TRBD1. CDR1 and CDR2 from the germline V gene are SGHAT and FQNNGV. The J segment lost 4 bases and the V segment lost 4 bases, leaving 8 bases of the junction unmatched. This CDR3 region has 16 residues. The CDR3 spells CASSSTGTGNNQPQHF. CDR3 DNA sequence: TGTGCCAGCAGCTCAACCGGGACAGGGAATAATCAGCCCCAGCATTTT.

V is TRBV19 and J is TRBJ2-7; tentative D call: TRBD1 (5 bases). This CDR3 region has 17 residues. Trimming stripped 7 bases from V and 0 bases from J, with 22 bases between. Per germline, CDR1 LNHDA and CDR2 SQIVND (reference sequence). The CDR3 here is CASTAFVETVPSYEQYF. The CDR3 coding sequence is TGTGCCAGTACCGCTTTTGTCGAGACAGTTCCCTCCTACGAGCAGTACTTC.